One and the same sample provided the 17 T cell receptor beta chains below, sequenced in a study of control samples from healthy donors and cancer patients. Profiling relied on immunoSEQ multiplex PCR, and the TCRdb table lists in-frame clones only, not all of them. In the table there are roughly 76,000 clones, 94% of which are singletons. Material for sequencing was blood. The source of these receptors is a middle-aged woman in good health.

The chain recombines TRBV11-3 with TRBJ1-1, with a possible D match to TRBD1 (6 bases). The CDR3 runs to 15 residues. V was shortened by 5 bases and J by 12 bases, with 25 bases between the two germline ends. Germline CDR1 and CDR2: SGHNT and YENEEA. The CDR3 is CASSPGGGDGDVTFF. The CDR3, as DNA: TGTGCCAGCAGCCCCGGAGGGGGTGACGGAGATGTGACTTTCTTT.

The chain joins TRBV11-2 to TRBJ2-3, with TRBD1 matching over 11 bases. The germline V gene has CDR1 SGHAT and CDR2 FQNNGV. V lost 5 bases and J lost 6; bases outside the gene matches: 10. This CDR3 contains 16 residues. CDR3 region: CASSLRTGGQWDTQYF. The CDR3 nucleotides read TGTGCCAGCAGCCTACGGACAGGGGGCCAGTGGGATACGCAGTATTTT.

The rearrangement links TRBV11-2 to TRBJ2-7, with 13 bases lining up with TRBD2. After removal of 5 bases from V and 4 bases from J, the junction contained 5 bases not matched to a gene. Germline V gives CDR1 SGHAT, CDR2 FQNNGV. The CDR3 loop spans 15 amino acids. CDR3 protein: CASSPRLAGGYEQYF. CDR3 DNA sequence: TGTGCCAGCAGCCCGAGACTAGCGGGAGGATACGAGCAGTACTTC.

The chain joins TRBV3-1 (or the pseudogene TRBV3-2) to TRBJ2-7; D remains unclear. The CDR3 covers 12 residues. V lost 1 base to trimming and J lost 3 bases, with 4 bases between them. Germline lookup yields CDR1 LGHDT and CDR2 YNNKEL (reference sequence). CDR3 residues: CASSQGIYEQYF. The CDR3 DNA follows: TGTGCCAGCAGCCAAGGCATCTACGAGCAGTACTTC.

The chain links TRBV18 to TRBJ2-1; D uncertain. V dropped 1 base and J dropped 4 bases, with 5 bases sitting between them. This CDR3 has 13 residues. The germline CDR1 and CDR2 sequences are KGHSH and LQKENI. The CDR3 sequence: CASSPRQYNEQFF. Written as DNA, the CDR3 is TGTGCCAGCTCACCACGGCAATACAATGAGCAGTTCTTC.

The gene calls are TRBV30 and TRBJ1-4; no firm D call. This CDR3 contains 16 residues. CDR1 is GTSNPN, CDR2 SVGIG, per germline (reference sequence). V was shortened by 0 bases and J by 2 bases, with 13 bases between the two germline ends. The CDR3 coding sequence is TGTGCCTGGAGTGTAGGCACTTCGGGGACTAATGAAAAACTGTTTTTT. Its translation: CAWSVGTSGTNEKLFF.

Comments on this clone: Mismatch with germline at one junction end may stem from a read error. V gene TRBV12-5 combines with J gene TRBJ2-7; D is perhaps TRBD1 or TRBD2 (5 bases each). Germline lookup yields CDR1 LGHNT and CDR2 FRNRAP. The CDR3 spans 11 residues. CDR3 in amino acids: CASGFRDRTLF. The CDR3 region has the DNA TGTGCTAGTGGTTTCCGGGACCGAACCCTCTTC. The variable domain in full, completed from reference TRBV12-5 and TRBJ2-7, reads DARVTQTPRHKVTEMGQEVTMRCQPILGHNTVFWYRQTMMQGLELLAYFRNRAPLDDSGMPKDRFSAEMPDATLATLKIQPSEPRDSAVYFCASGFRDRTLFGPGTRLTVT.

The chain is built from TRBV2 and TRBJ1-5, with D maybe TRBD1 (5 bases). The V and J ends lost 3 bases and 0 bases respectively, with 9 bases between them. Germline V gives CDR1 SNHLY, CDR2 FYNNEI. The length of the CDR3 is 15 residues. In DNA, the CDR3 is TGTGCCAGCAGTGAGTGGGGGAATAGCAATCAGCCCCAGCATTTT. It yields the protein CASSEWGNSNQPQHF. Full variable domain (missing parts from reference TRBV2 and TRBJ1-5): EPEVTQTPSHQVTQMGQEVILRCVPISNHLYFYWYRQILGQKVEFLVSFYNNEISEKSEIFDDQFSVERPDGSNFTLKIRSTKLEDSAMYFCASSEWGNSNQPQHFGDGTRLSIL.

The chain is built from TRBV5-6 and TRBJ2-7, with D unclear. CDR3 length equals 13 residues. Looked up from germline, CDR1 is SGHDT and CDR2 is YYEEEE. V was shortened by 1 base and J by 1 base, with 6 bases between the two germline ends. Here the CDR3 DNA reads TGTGCCAGCAGCTTGATAGATTCCTACGAGCAGTACTTC. This gives the protein CASSLIDSYEQYF.

The chain joins TRBV4-1 to TRBJ1-1, with no clear D. CDR3 length equals 11 residues. V lost 4 bases and J 5 bases, leaving 5 bases between the germline ends. Germline V gene lookup returns CDR1 MGHRA and CDR2 YSYEKL. In nucleotides, the CDR3 is TGCGCCAGCAGCCGGGATACTGAAGCTTTCTTT. As protein: CASSRDTEAFF.

On this clone: The same CDR3 can be traced to other DNA sequences in this sample. The gene calls are TRBV19 and TRBJ1-3, with a weak D call TRBD1 (5 bases). This CDR3 has 16 amino acids. Deletions cut 3 bases from V and 0 bases from J, with 12 bases between. In germline, CDR1 is LNHDA, CDR2 SQIVND (reference sequence). In nucleotides, the CDR3 is TGTGCCAGTAGTATGGAGGGGCTGAGCTCTGGAAACACCATATATTTT. Residues: CASSMEGLSSGNTIYF.

The chain joins TRBV6-5 to TRBJ1-2; D uncertain. The V end lost 4 bases, the J end lost 4 bases, and 7 bases lay between the germline ends. In germline, CDR1 is MNHEY, CDR2 SVGAGI. The CDR3 length is 12 residues. CDR3 nucleotides: TGTGCCAGCAGTTCCAGTCTCTATGGCTACACCTTC. Translating it yields CASSSSLYGYTF.

The rearrangement links TRBV7-9 to TRBJ2-7, with a tentative D call TRBD1 (6 bases). V was pared by 3 bases and J by 7 bases, with 16 bases between. Germline V gene lookup returns CDR1 SEHNR and CDR2 FQNEAQ (reference sequence). CDR3 length: 14 residues. The CDR3: CASSLTRDTAEQYF. DNA for the CDR3: TGTGCCAGCAGCTTGACCCGGGACACTGCTGAGCAGTACTTC.

This clone occurred once. The CDR3 nucleotides are TGTGCTAGTGGTCACAGGGGGAATCTTCATCAGCCCCAGCATTTT. It is translated as CASGHRGNLHQPQHF. The rearrangement joins TRBV12-5 to TRBJ1-5, with 8 bases identical to TRBD1. V gave up 5 bases and J gave up 5 bases; unmatched junction bases: 8. The CDR3 extends over 15 amino acids. From germline, CDR1 is LGHNT and CDR2 FRNRAP.

This rearrangement joins TRBV5-5 to TRBJ1-1; D may be TRBD1 (5 bases). The length of the CDR3 is 15 residues. Germline CDR1 and CDR2: SGHKS and YYEKEE (reference sequence). V gave up 3 bases and J gave up 3 bases, with 15 bases separating them. CDR3 sequence (DNA): TGTGCCAGCAGCTCGAGTTTCAGGGATGACACTGAAGCTTTCTTT. Its translation: CASSSSFRDDTEAFF.

The chain combines TRBV18 with TRBJ1-6; 7 bases are a match to TRBD1. The CDR3 totals 15 residues. V was pared by 6 bases and J by 5 bases, with 7 bases of the junction left unmatched. The germline CDR1 and CDR2 sequences are KGHSH and LQKENI. The CDR3 sequence is CASSVTGVDNSPLHF. The DNA for the CDR3 is TGTGCCAGCTCGGTAACAGGGGTGGATAATTCACCCCTCCACTTT.

The chain has TRBV2 and TRBJ1-4; weak D call: TRBD1 (6 bases). CDR3 length equals 14 residues. Looked up from germline, CDR1 is SNHLY and CDR2 is FYNNEI. The V gene lost 8 bases and the J gene lost 4 bases, with 14 bases spanning the gap. CDR3 loop: CASLSQGYNEKLFF. The CDR3 DNA sequence: TGTGCCAGCCTATCACAGGGATATAATGAAAAACTGTTTTTT.